The 18 T cell receptor beta chains reported below all come from one sample, sequenced in a study of cytomegalovirus exposure and HLA in healthy donors. A multiplex PCR was run with 60 Vbeta primers and 13 Jbeta primers. TCRdb keeps only in-frame clones here, not all; method: immunoSEQ multiplex PCR. The sample consists of about 140,000 clones, around 80% of them appearing once. Sequenced input: PBMCs. These receptors were collected from a man aged 40-49 years in good health and CMV-seronegative.

The chain recombines TRBV5-1 with TRBJ2-1; 9 bases align to TRBD2. Germline assignment: CDR1 SGHRS and CDR2 YFSETQ. The CDR3 contains 16 residues. V was pared by 3 bases and J by 11 bases, with 15 bases of the junction left unmatched. The CDR3 bases are TGCGCCAGCAGCTCAAGAGGGGCGGGGGGGCTGGTCAAGCAGTTCTTC. Protein product: CASSSRGAGGLVKQFF.

The chain couples TRBV9 to TRBJ2-1, with 9 bases aligning to TRBD2. Trimming at V came to 2 bases and at J to 10 bases, leaving 7 bases not matched to a gene. The germline V gene encodes CDR1 SGDLS and CDR2 YYNGEE. The CDR3 loop spans 14 amino acids. CDR3 residues: CASSVGTSPLEQFF. The CDR3 nucleotides read TGTGCCAGCAGCGTGGGGACTAGCCCCCTGGAGCAGTTCTTC.

V and J are TRBV28 and TRBJ1-2, with D uncertain. The V end lost 5 bases, the J end lost 2 bases, and 3 bases lay between the germline ends. This CDR3 has 11 residues. In germline, CDR1 is MDHEN, CDR2 SYDVKM. The CDR3 DNA sequence: TGTGCCAGCAGTCTAAACTATGGCTACACCTTC. This codes for CASSLNYGYTF.

This chain links TRBV6-1 with TRBJ1-2; a possible D gene is TRBD1 (6 bases). The ends were cut back, 1 base at V and 6 bases at J, with 15 bases in the middle. Germline values: CDR1 MNHNS, CDR2 SASEGT. The CDR3 runs 15 residues. The CDR3 DNA follows: TGTGCCAGCAGTGAAGGCGGGGGGGGCTTCCATGGCTACACCTTC. Protein: CASSEGGGGFHGYTF.

V is TRBV18 and J is TRBJ1-6; 7 bases match TRBD1. The junction had 3 bases not matched to a gene; V was cut back by 0 bases and J by 4 bases. Germline values: CDR1 KGHSH, CDR2 LQKENI. This CDR3 is 16 amino acids long. CDR3 DNA: TGTGCCAGCTCACCACCGGGACAGAATTATAATTCACCCCTCCACTTT. Its translation: CASSPPGQNYNSPLHF.

J is TRBJ1-5 and V is TRBV27; perhaps TRBD1 as D (6 bases). Germline assignment: CDR1 MNHEY and CDR2 SMNVEV (reference sequence). The CDR3 contains 14 residues. Trimming shortened V by 2 bases and J by 5 bases, and 10 bases separated the two germline ends. Here the CDR3 reads CASSLQGTYQPQHF. Here the CDR3 DNA reads TGTGCCAGCAGTTTACAGGGGACGTATCAGCCCCAGCATTTT.

The chain is built from TRBV27 and TRBJ1-6; 11 bases are shared with TRBD1. The CDR3 spans 13 residues. The trim removed 10 bases at V and 10 bases at J, leaving 6 bases unmatched. The V gene's germline CDR1 is MNHEY and CDR2 SMNVEV (reference sequence). CDR3 coding DNA: TGTGCCAATTGGGACAGGGGGTACTCACCCCTCCACTTT. It specifies CANWDRGYSPLHF.

The rearrangement links TRBV5-1 to TRBJ1-1; D not resolved. Germline V lookup: CDR1 SGHRS, CDR2 YFSETQ. The V end was cut by 0 bases, the J end by 2 bases, with 8 bases between. CDR3 length equals 14 residues. The CDR3 is CASSLDARNTEAFF. In DNA, the CDR3 is TGCGCCAGCAGCTTGGACGCGAGAAACACTGAAGCTTTCTTT.

The V and J genes are TRBV12-5 and TRBJ1-1; TRBD1 matches at 8 bases. With 7 bases clipped from V and 7 bases from J, the junction kept 5 bases outside the gene matches. Per the germline V gene, CDR1 is LGHNT and CDR2 is FRNRAP. The CDR3 has 12 residues. The DNA for the CDR3 is TGTGCTAGTGTGGGACAGGTTGTTGAAGCTTTCTTT. Translating it yields CASVGQVVEAFF. The variable domain in full, with the rest retrieved from reference TRBV12-5 and TRBJ1-1, is DARVTQTPRHKVTEMGQEVTMRCQPILGHNTVFWYRQTMMQGLELLAYFRNRAPLDDSGMPKDRFSAEMPDATLATLKIQPSEPRDSAVYFCASVGQVVEAFFGQGTRLTVV.

This clone was recorded only once. The chain is built from TRBV2 and TRBJ1-3; 8 bases align to TRBD1. The CDR3 length is 17 residues. J lost 1 base, V lost 3 bases, and 8 bases had no gene match. Germline CDR1 is SNHLY and CDR2 is FYNNEI. CDR3 sequence: CASSDQGAGWSGNTIYF. For the CDR3, the DNA is TGTGCCAGCAGTGACCAGGGGGCGGGATGGTCTGGAAACACCATATATTTT.

The genes are TRBV28 and TRBJ1-2; 9 bases are a match to TRBD1. CDR1 MDHEN and CDR2 SYDVKM come from the germline V gene. J lost 7 bases, V lost 4 bases, and 7 bases had no gene match. The CDR3 spans 14 residues. The CDR3 DNA sequence: TGTGCCAGCAGTTCTTTCTCGGACAGGGGTGGCTACACCTTC. Translation: CASSSFSDRGGYTF.

The V call is TRBV9, the J call TRBJ2-3, with 7 bases that match TRBD2. This CDR3 region has 16 residues. Germline V gives CDR1 SGDLS, CDR2 YYNGEE. Trimming at V came to 0 bases and at J to 1 base, leaving 5 bases not matched to a gene. The CDR3 coding sequence is TGTGCCAGCAGCGTAGGAACGGCGGGGGGCACAGATACGCAGTATTTT. It codes for CASSVGTAGGTDTQYF.

J is TRBJ1-2 and V is TRBV5-1; D not certain. V dropped 0 bases and J dropped 1 base, with 7 bases sitting between them. Germline lookup yields CDR1 SGHRS and CDR2 YFSETQ. This CDR3 contains 14 residues. CDR3 bases: TGCGCCAGCAGCTTGGAGCGAATTAACTATGGCTACACCTTC. Its translation: CASSLERINYGYTF.

The V and J genes are TRBV27 and TRBJ2-1; 9 nucleotides line up with TRBD2. J lost 2 bases, V lost 0 bases, and 2 bases had no gene match. Germline CDR1 MNHEY, CDR2 SMNVEV (reference sequence). The length of the CDR3 is 16 residues. The CDR3 spells CASSLSGGGAYNEQFF. DNA for the CDR3: TGTGCCAGCAGTTTATCGGGCGGGGGGGCCTACAATGAGCAGTTCTTC.

This chain uses TRBV5-1 with TRBJ2-7, with D maybe TRBD2 (5 bases). Germline V lookup: CDR1 SGHRS, CDR2 YFSETQ. Trimming pared 4 bases from V and 6 bases from J, leaving 14 bases between. The CDR3 is 13 amino acids. CDR3 region: CASSPGRGPEQYF. CDR3 sequence (DNA): TGCGCCAGCAGCCCAGGACGGGGTCCCGAGCAGTACTTC.

V usage is TRBV5-1 and J usage is TRBJ2-2; 8 bases map to TRBD1. Trimming took 0 bases from V and 4 from J; bases not matched to a gene: 8. Germline V gene data show CDR1 as SGHRS and CDR2 as YFSETQ. The CDR3 is 17 amino acids. The CDR3 is CASSLGTGGRGTGELFF. As DNA, the CDR3 is TGCGCCAGCAGCTTGGGAACAGGGGGACGTGGCACCGGGGAGCTGTTTTTT.

The rearrangement links TRBV6-6 to TRBJ1-2, with 9 bases matching TRBD1. Looked up from germline, CDR1 is MNHNY and CDR2 is SVGAGI (reference sequence). CDR3 size: 13 residues. V lost 7 bases to trimming and J lost 2 bases; unmatched junction nucleotides: 2. The CDR3 loop is CASTGQGNYGYTF. CDR3 in DNA: TGTGCCAGCACCGGACAGGGGAACTATGGCTACACCTTC.

This clone occurred a few times. The chain uses TRBV5-1 and TRBJ2-1; 9 bases are shared with TRBD2. The germline CDR1 and CDR2 sequences are SGHRS and YFSETQ. The CDR3 has 15 amino acids. Trimming at V came to 3 bases and at J to 2 bases, leaving 3 bases not matched to a gene. DNA of the CDR3: TGCGCCAGCAGCTCCTTAGCGGGGGCCTACAATGAGCAGTTCTTC. Protein sequence: CASSSLAGAYNEQFF.